What follows is one T cell receptor (beta chain) and its context. This entry comes from a study of T-cell memory formation after mild COVID-19. The germline V gene encodes CDR1 SGHRS and CDR2 YFSETQ. V lost 4 bases and J 2 bases, leaving 14 bases between the germline ends. This CDR3 has 15 residues. TCRdb recomputed calls from the 5' RACE reads with MiXCR, one row per CDR3 protein. The data show approximately 390,000 distinct CDR3 sequences, around a sixth seen once. The receptor comes from a man between 18 and 29 years old who had mild COVID-19 (a few samples of this study predate the infection). Cell type and time point are not known. The sample taken for sequencing was PBMCs or a T cell subset sorted from them (not recorded which). The chain is built from TRBV5-1 and TRBJ2-3, with D perhaps TRBD1 (6 bases). CDR3 sequence reads: CASSPGQLITDTQYF. CDR3 DNA sequence: TGCGCCAGCAGCCCCGGACAGTTAATCACAGATACGCAGTATTTT.